A single sample gave rise to the 30 T cell receptor beta chains below, sequenced in a study of blood T cells in healthy people across ages. Primed by a sample-barcoded 5' primer and a J-beta primer mix, a second PCR proceeded for roughly 7 to 11 cycles. TCRdb processed the 5' RACE reads anew with MiXCR; each CDR3 protein has one entry. Among approximately 800,000 distinct CDR3 sequences listed, 35% to 40% were seen once. Sequenced sample: blood. These receptors were obtained from a man aged 18 to 30 in good health.

This clonotype was seen more than once but under ten times. This chain uses TRBV5-1 with TRBJ2-1, with D perhaps matching TRBD2 (5 bases). Germline assignment: CDR1 SGHRS and CDR2 YFSETQ. Trimming left V 4 bases short and J 15 bases short, with 23 bases between. The CDR3 runs to 14 residues. The CDR3, as DNA: TGCGCCAGCAGCCTAGCTGGGAGTTCCCAAAGGCTGTTCTTC. It is translated as CASSLAGSSQRLFF.

This sequence joins TRBV7-9 and TRBJ2-1; the D is unclear. CDR3 length: 11 amino acids. V lost 8 bases to trimming and J lost 6 bases, with 8 bases between them. Germline CDR1 and CDR2: SEHNR and FQNEAQ (reference sequence). This CDR3 reads CASLLTNEQFF. CDR3 DNA sequence: TGTGCCAGCTTGCTCACCAATGAGCAGTTCTTC.

This chain links TRBV4-2 with TRBJ2-1; 8 bases are shared with TRBD2. V lost 0 bases and J lost 2; bases outside the gene matches: 3. The CDR3 extends over 16 amino acids. CDR1 and CDR2 (germline): LGHNA, YNFKEQ. Written as DNA, the CDR3 is TGTGCCAGCAGCCAAGATCCGGGGGGGCCCTACAATGAGCAGTTCTTC. Translating it yields CASSQDPGGPYNEQFF.

The chain is built from TRBV4-3 and TRBJ1-2; 9 bases fit TRBD1. Per germline, CDR1 LGHNA and CDR2 YSLEER. This CDR3 contains 15 residues. V lost 1 base to trimming and J lost 3 bases; unmatched junction nucleotides: 3. The CDR3 here is CASSQVWTGDYGYTF. The DNA of the CDR3 is TGCGCCAGCAGCCAAGTGTGGACAGGGGACTATGGCTACACCTTC.

In its sample, this clonotype was seen many times. V usage is TRBV5-4 and J usage is TRBJ2-5; TRBD1 or TRBD2 may be the D gene (5 bases each). The germline V and J ends were trimmed by 1 base and 4 bases, with 8 bases remaining between them. Looked up from germline, CDR1 is SGHNT and CDR2 is YYREEE (reference sequence). The CDR3 spans 13 residues. The CDR3 region has the DNA TGTGCCAGCAGCTTGATGGGACGAGAGACCCAGTACTTC. As protein: CASSLMGRETQYF.

This chain joins TRBV5-6 and TRBJ2-5; a weak D match, TRBD2 (6 bases). Deletions cut 6 bases from V and 2 bases from J, with 17 bases between. Per the germline V gene, CDR1 is SGHDT and CDR2 is YYEEEE. This CDR3 is 15 amino acids long. The CDR3 sequence: CASTHLSRGQETQYF. CDR3 in DNA: TGTGCCAGCACTCACTTAAGTCGGGGGCAAGAGACCCAGTACTTC.

This clonotype was seen many times. The rearrangement joins TRBV12-3 or TRBV12-4 to TRBJ1-1; D remains ambiguous. CDR3 length equals 11 residues. Trimming stripped 5 bases from V and 7 bases from J, with 8 bases between. The CDR3 protein is CASSLYSEAFF. Written as DNA, the CDR3 is TGTGCCAGCAGTCTATACAGTGAAGCTTTCTTT.

This clonotype has just a few counts. This chain links TRBV6-5 with TRBJ1-6; D not resolved. Looked up from germline, CDR1 is MNHEY and CDR2 is SVGAGI. The CDR3 totals 12 residues. Trimming took 7 bases from V and 7 from J, leaving 8 bases between them. CDR3: CASTDGNSPLHF. The CDR3 bases are TGTGCCAGCACGGACGGCAATTCACCCCTCCACTTT.

This sequence joins TRBV5-1 and TRBJ1-4, with D unclear. V was shortened by 0 bases and J by 6 bases, with 12 bases between the two germline ends. Germline loops: CDR1 SGHRS, CDR2 YFSETQ. There are 15 residues in the CDR3. Here the CDR3 DNA reads TGCGCCAGCAGCTTGGGTGTGGGGTTCGATGAAAAACTGTTTTTT. This gives the protein CASSLGVGFDEKLFF.

This clonotype appeared a few times. This chain links TRBV7-2 with TRBJ1-5, with D unclear. The length of the CDR3 is 12 residues. V was pared by 3 bases and J by 7 bases, with 7 bases between. Per the germline V gene, CDR1 is SGHTA and CDR2 is FQGNSA. As DNA, the CDR3 is TGTGCCAGCAGCTTTGCAGGCCAGCCCCAGCATTTT. Protein: CASSFAGQPQHF.

This clonotype has just one count. The chain recombines TRBV4-1 with TRBJ2-5; TRBD1 might be the D (6 bases). The J call may not be correct, given that the DNA end is closer to TRBJ2-7. The CDR3 extends over 16 amino acids. Germline V CDR1 and CDR2: MGHRA, YSYEKL. CDR3 DNA sequence: TGCGCCAGCAGCCAAGATAAACAGGGCCCCGGATACGAGCAGTACTTC. It codes for CASSQDKQGPGYEQYF.

This clonotype was counted many times. The chain links TRBV20-1 to TRBJ1-1; 9 nucleotides agree with TRBD1. After removal of 0 bases from V and 1 base from J, the junction contained 9 bases not matched to a gene. The CDR3 contains 17 residues. CDR1 is DFQATT, CDR2 SNEGSKA, per germline (reference sequence). The CDR3 DNA is TGCAGTGCTAGAGATCCGGGACAGGGATTGGGGAACACTGAAGCTTTCTTT. Translated: CSARDPGQGLGNTEAFF.

The chain recombines TRBV7-8 with TRBJ2-3; 9 positions agree with TRBD2. CDR1 SGHVS and CDR2 FQNEAQ come from the germline V gene. Germline trimming cut 4 bases from V and 3 bases from J; bases unmatched to any gene: 8. CDR3 size: 16 residues. CDR3 region: CASSSISGGGTDTQYF. Written as DNA, the CDR3 is TGTGCCAGCAGCTCAATTAGCGGGGGAGGTACAGATACGCAGTATTTT.

CDR3 in amino acids: CASSQDPGRGVHNEQFF. Here the CDR3 DNA reads TGCGCCAGCAGCCAAGATCCGGGACGGGGGGTTCACAATGAGCAGTTCTTC. This chain links TRBV4-1 with TRBJ2-1; 7 nucleotides agree with TRBD2. Trimming cost V 0 bases and J 5 bases; bases outside gene matches: 10. The CDR3 totals 17 residues. Germline V gene sequence: CDR1 MGHRA, CDR2 YSYEKL.

About this clonotype itself: One end of the junction varies from germline; a read error may be responsible. The chain employs TRBV11-2 and TRBJ2-1, with 8 bases that match TRBD2. This CDR3 contains 16 residues. The V gene's germline CDR1 is SGHAT and CDR2 FQNNGV. This CDR3 is CTSSLSSGYSYNEQFF. CDR3 nucleotide sequence: TGTACCAGCAGCTTATCTAGCGGGTACTCCTACAATGAGCAGTTCTTC.

As for this clonotype: One end of the junction varies from germline; a read error may be responsible. This chain links TRBV14 with TRBJ1-6, with a possible D match to TRBD1 (6 bases). The germline V gene encodes CDR1 SGHDN and CDR2 FVKESK. This CDR3 has 14 residues. CDR3 DNA: TGTGCCGGCAGCCACCTTTGGACAGATTCACCCCTCCACTTT. Translated: CAGSHLWTDSPLHF. The complete variable domain, with remaining parts taken from reference TRBV14 and TRBJ1-6, reads EAGVTQFPSHSVIEKGQTVTLRCDPISGHDNLYWYRRVMGKEIKFLLHFVKESKQDESGMPNNRFLAERTGGTYSTLKVQPAELEDSGVYFCAGSHLWTDSPLHFGNGTRLTVT.

The table lists this clonotype with many counts. This sequence joins TRBV12-3 or TRBV12-4 and TRBJ2-1, with 13 bases that match TRBD2. CDR3 length: 19 amino acids. V trimming: 4 bases; J trimming: 0 bases; junction bases outside the gene matches: 9. The CDR3 sequence: CASSSSTSGGSYSYNEQFF. The CDR3 coding sequence is TGTGCCAGCAGTTCCTCGACTAGCGGGGGGTCCTACTCCTACAATGAGCAGTTCTTC.

To note about this clonotype: Being one base from a much bigger clone, this may be a read error. This sequence joins TRBV7-2 and TRBJ2-5; D uncertain. The CDR3 spans 13 residues. The V gene's germline CDR1 is SGHTA and CDR2 FQGNSA. The CDR3 DNA is TGTGTCAGCAGCTTCCGTTTAACCGAGACCCAGTACTTC. Protein product: CVSSFRLTETQYF.

This clonotype was observed a few times. The chain links TRBV5-5 to TRBJ2-1; D is uncertain. Trimming removed 4 bases at V and 2 bases at J, with 16 bases between. Germline assignment: CDR1 SGHKS and CDR2 YYEKEE (reference sequence). This CDR3 comprises 16 residues. The CDR3 nucleotides read TGTGCCAGCAGCCTTGAGAGCAGTCGTGCCTACAATGAGCAGTTCTTC. This translates into CASSLESSRAYNEQFF. Complete variable domain (other parts from reference TRBV5-5 and TRBJ2-1): DAGVTQSPTHLIKTRGQQVTLRCSPISGHKSVSWYQQVLGQGPQFIFQYYEKEERGRGNFPDRFSARQFPNYSSELNVNALLLGDSALYLCASSLESSRAYNEQFFGPGTRLTVL.

The V call is TRBV20-1, the J call TRBJ1-1; 8 positions match TRBD1. V was pared by 6 bases and J by 2 bases, with 11 bases of the junction left unmatched. The CDR3 covers 15 residues. Germline V CDR1 and CDR2: DFQATT, SNEGSKA (reference sequence). CDR3 loop: CSAAQGTGYNTEAFF. As DNA, the CDR3 is TGCAGTGCCGCCCAGGGGACAGGCTATAACACTGAAGCTTTCTTT.

This clonotype showed up just a few times. This CDR3 is CASSQAGLNYGYTF. In DNA, the CDR3 is TGCGCCAGCAGCCAAGCTGGACTGAACTATGGCTACACCTTC. The chain is built from TRBV4-3 and TRBJ1-2; D call uncertain. The CDR3 totals 14 residues. Trimming removed 1 base from V and 2 bases from J, with 8 bases in between. Germline V CDR1 and CDR2: LGHNA, YSLEER.

This clonotype was seen a few times. V gene TRBV20-1 combines with J gene TRBJ1-2; no clear D. This CDR3 has 13 amino acids. From germline, CDR1 is DFQATT and CDR2 SNEGSKA (reference sequence). Trimming left V 3 bases short and J 3 bases short, with 11 bases between. The CDR3 here is CSASTGNDYGYTF. The CDR3 nucleotides read TGCAGTGCTAGTACGGGGAATGACTATGGCTACACCTTC.

This clonotype appeared many times. The rearrangement links TRBV7-8 to TRBJ2-5; 9 nucleotides match TRBD1. Germline values: CDR1 SGHVS, CDR2 FQNEAQ. Losses at the gene ends were 1 base for V and 4 bases for J; bases not matched to a gene: 10. This CDR3 contains 17 residues. As DNA, the CDR3 is TGTGCCAGCAGCTTAGGGGCCTACAGGGGGCGCAGAGAGACCCAGTACTTC. Protein: CASSLGAYRGRRETQYF.

This clonotype appeared once. This rearrangement joins TRBV5-1 to TRBJ2-7, with a tentative D call TRBD2 (5 bases). Germline V gene sequence: CDR1 SGHRS, CDR2 YFSETQ. CDR3 length equals 13 residues. The V end lost 6 bases, the J end lost 7 bases, and 17 bases lay between the germline ends. This CDR3 reads CASTPLGEGEQYF. For the CDR3, the DNA is TGCGCCAGCACTCCCTTAGGTGAGGGTGAGCAGTACTTC. Complete variable domain (other parts from reference TRBV5-1 and TRBJ2-7): KAGVTQTPRYLIKTRGQQVTLSCSPISGHRSVSWYQQTPGQGLQFLFEYFSETQRNKGNFPGRFSGRQFSNSRSEMNVSTLELGDSALYLCASTPLGEGEQYFGPGTRLTVT.

The rearrangement joins TRBV6-5 to TRBJ1-1; D gene ambiguous. From germline, CDR1 is MNHEY and CDR2 SVGAGI. The germline V and J ends were trimmed by 0 bases and 0 bases, with 5 bases remaining between them. The CDR3 consists of 14 residues. The CDR3 sequence is CASSYSALNTEAFF. In nucleotides, the CDR3 is TGTGCCAGCAGTTACTCGGCATTGAACACTGAAGCTTTCTTT.

This chain joins TRBV7-2 and TRBJ1-4, with D hard to call. Germline CDR1 and CDR2: SGHTA and FQGNSA. V was cut by 5 bases and J by 8 bases, with 18 bases left in between. The CDR3 is made up of 15 amino acids. The CDR3 reads CASSPNPGAREKLFF. The CDR3 DNA sequence: TGTGCCAGCAGCCCAAATCCGGGTGCCAGGGAAAAACTGTTTTTT.

This rearrangement joins TRBV20-1 to TRBJ2-3; possible D gene TRBD1, 5 bases. The length of the CDR3 is 14 residues. The V end lost 3 bases, the J end lost 0 bases, and 10 bases lay between the germline ends. Germline V CDR1 and CDR2: DFQATT, SNEGSKA (reference sequence). CDR3 in amino acids: CSASRQTSTDTQYF. The CDR3 DNA follows: TGCAGTGCTAGTAGACAGACTAGCACAGATACGCAGTATTTT.

Turning to this clonotype: At one boundary the junction diverges from the germline segment, which might be a read error. CDR3 DNA: TGTGCCGGCAGCCAAGAAACCGGGGAGCTGTTTTTT. It encodes CAGSQETGELFF. The chain is built from TRBV3-1 and TRBJ2-2; D is uncertain. From germline, CDR1 is LGHDT and CDR2 YNNKEL (reference sequence). This CDR3 spans 12 amino acids.

The chain joins TRBV2 to TRBJ2-3; tentatively, D is TRBD1 (6 bases). V gave up 2 bases and J gave up 4 bases, with 13 bases separating them. The germline gives CDR1 SNHLY, CDR2 FYNNEI. This CDR3 contains 15 residues. In DNA form, the CDR3 reads TGTGCCAGCAGTGAACAGGGGACCAGCGCAGATACGCAGTATTTT. It specifies CASSEQGTSADTQYF.

This clonotype appeared many times. The CDR3 DNA follows: TGTGCCAGCAGCTTGACTCTCAGGGGGACTGAAGCTTTCTTT. This gives the protein CASSLTLRGTEAFF. The chain has TRBV5-5 and TRBJ1-1, with 7 bases aligning to TRBD1. Germline CDR1 SGHKS, CDR2 YYEKEE (reference sequence). J was trimmed by 5 bases and V by 1 base; bases with no gene match: 5. The CDR3 consists of 14 residues.